This T cell receptor beta chain stems from a study of shared clonotypes between healthy human individuals. Profiled with immunoSEQ multiplex PCR; TCRdb holds only in-frame clones, not every one. Counted here are some 2,100,000 clones, about 94% occurring once; the ten biggest clones make up approximately 0.13%. This CDR3 is built from 16 residues. V gave up 0 bases and J gave up 0 bases, with 9 bases separating them. The germline CDR1 and CDR2 sequences are LNHNV and YYDKDF (reference sequence). The chain couples TRBV15 to TRBJ1-5; D perhaps matches TRBD1 (6 bases). The sequencing input was naive CD4+ T cells sorted from blood. Documented subset: CD45RA+ positively selected. This TCR derives from a man aged 18 to 35 in good health. CDR3 nucleotides: TGTGCCACCAGCAGAGATTACAGGGATAGCAATCAGCCCCAGCATTTT. This sequence encodes CATSRDYRDSNQPQHF.